The sequence of this T cell receptor beta chain was determined in a study of human T cells and chemical hapten exposure. Findings of the study overall: DPC sensitization produced no change in TCRs with frequency above 1 in 1000.

Indicated time point: patch test 3, about 24 weeks after DPC sensitization. Sample treatment: therapeutic diphenylcyclopropenone sensitization with weekly scalp DPC. TCRdb called the RACE reads again in MiXCR, with one record for every CDR3 protein. The repertoire includes some 180,000 distinct CDR3 sequences, approximately 24% of them detected once, and approximately 2.5% sits in the top ten. V lost 5 bases, J lost 4 bases, and 14 bases lay in between. CDR3 length equals 15 residues. The germline V gene encodes CDR1 MDHEN and CDR2 SYDVKM. In regard to this clonotype: Its antigen remains unidentified.

Sequenced here: whole blood, sampled in connection with sensitization to the hapten diphenylcyclopropenone (DPC). This chain links TRBV28 with TRBJ2-2; the D gene is possibly TRBD1 (6 bases). The sequence came from a woman in her 40s with alopecia areata. Some clones in this sample may be carry-over from other donors' samples. Written as DNA, the CDR3 is TGTGCCAGCAGTCCATCGGGACATCGCACCGGGGAGCTGTTTTTT. This sequence encodes CASSPSGHRTGELFF.